The clone carrying this T cell receptor (beta chain) was recorded many times. TCRdb independently ran MiXCR on the reads; one entry per CDR3 protein. The sample consists of around 270,000 distinct CDR3 sequences, approximately 10% of them appearing once. V lost 4 bases to trimming and J lost 0 bases; unmatched junction nucleotides: 2. The germline V gene has CDR1 SGHTA and CDR2 FQGNSA. The CDR3 consists of 15 residues. These data come from a study of T cell repertoires in cytomegalovirus infection. Input material: PBMCs. This chain uses TRBV7-2 with TRBJ2-7; 11 nucleotides agree with TRBD1. The origin of this receptor is a human donor in good health (CMV status not recorded). Some clones in this sample may be carry-over from other donors' samples. The CDR3 DNA reads TGTGCCAGCAGCTCCGGGACAGGGGGCTCCTACGAGCAGTACTTC. It translates to CASSSGTGGSYEQYF.